What follows are 28 T cell receptor beta chains derived from one specimen sequenced in a study of T cell responses to AZD1222 COVID-19 vaccine. Clones were sequenced by immunoSEQ multiplex PCR, and TCRdb holds only the in-frame ones, with some missing. The table includes 200,000 or so clones, about 89% detected once. The material sequenced was peripheral blood, taken on day 0 of MenACWY control vaccination. Receptors were obtained from an adult in good health.

The chain employs TRBV19 and TRBJ1-2; D unclear. In germline, CDR1 is LNHDA, CDR2 SQIVND (reference sequence). Deletions cut 4 bases from V and 8 bases from J, with 17 bases between. There are 14 residues in the CDR3. The CDR3, as DNA: TGTGCCAGTAGTAAACCCTCAGCTACTCGGGGCTACACCTTC. Its translation is CASSKPSATRGYTF. The whole variable domain, remainder taken from reference TRBV19 and TRBJ1-2, is DGGITQSPKYLFRKEGQNVTLSCEQNLNHDAMYWYRQDPGQGLRLIYYSQIVNDFQKGDIAEGYSVSREKKESFPLTVTSAQKNPTAFYLCASSKPSATRGYTFGSGTRLTVV.

For the CDR3, the DNA is TGTGCCAGCAGCCTCGGTCCCACCGCCTATGGCTACACCTTC. It codes for CASSLGPTAYGYTF. This chain links TRBV7-8 with TRBJ1-2; D not resolved. Germline V lookup: CDR1 SGHVS, CDR2 FQNEAQ. Trimming shortened V by 5 bases and J by 4 bases, and 14 bases separated the two germline ends. The CDR3 has 14 residues.

The chain employs TRBV7-9 and TRBJ1-2, with 9 bases aligning to TRBD1. CDR1 is SEHNR and CDR2 is FQNEAQ in the germline V gene (reference sequence). This CDR3 has 15 residues. V dropped 4 bases and J dropped 4; count of bases not matched to a gene: 7. The CDR3 here is CASSSGTGGGYGYTF. The CDR3 coding sequence is TGTGCCAGCAGCTCCGGAACAGGGGGCGGCTATGGCTACACCTTC.

This chain joins TRBV3-1 (or the pseudogene TRBV3-2) and TRBJ2-7; TRBD1 matches at 7 bases. Germline V gives CDR1 LGHDT, CDR2 YNNKEL (reference sequence). The CDR3 has 15 residues. The V gene end was trimmed by 3 bases and the J gene end by 3 bases; junction bases not matched to a gene: 8. The CDR3 protein is CASSQNRGRGYEQYF. CDR3 DNA: TGTGCCAGCAGCCAGAACAGGGGCAGGGGCTACGAGCAGTACTTC.

About this clone: Its ends do not fully match the called genes, so a read error is possible. Here the CDR3 DNA reads TGCCGCGTGGCTTGGGGGGGGGTCTCCTACGAGCAGTACTTC. Translated, it gives CRVAWGGVSYEQYF. The chain combines TRBV29-1 with TRBJ2-7; 7 nucleotides agree with TRBD2. Germline CDR1 and CDR2: SQVTM and ANQGSEA. This CDR3 is built from 14 residues.

This chain uses TRBV27 with TRBJ1-2; maybe TRBD1 (6 bases). CDR3 length: 14 amino acids. V dropped 3 bases and J dropped 4 bases, with 12 bases sitting between them. Germline CDR1 and CDR2: MNHEY and SMNVEV (reference sequence). CDR3 loop: CASSLSGAFYGYTF. CDR3 sequence (DNA): TGTGCCAGCAGTTTGTCGGGGGCGTTCTATGGCTACACCTTC.

The genes are TRBV28 and TRBJ2-1; 7 nucleotides match TRBD1. V lost 4 bases, J lost 4 bases, and 4 bases stayed unmatched. CDR1 and CDR2 from the germline V gene are MDHEN and SYDVKM. The CDR3 is made up of 14 amino acids. This chain's CDR3 is CASSSPGQYNEQFF. The CDR3 DNA follows: TGTGCCAGCAGTTCCCCGGGACAGTACAATGAGCAGTTCTTC.

This chain joins TRBV3-1 (or the pseudogene TRBV3-2) and TRBJ2-3; 13 bases line up with TRBD2. The CDR3 loop spans 19 amino acids. The germline CDR1 and CDR2 sequences are LGHDT and YNNKEL (reference sequence). Unmatched junction bases numbered 14, after V lost 4 bases and J lost 4 bases. CDR3 DNA sequence: TGTGCCAGCAGCCGCGGAGGACTAGCGGGGGAGGTCAGCGCAGATACGCAGTATTTT. It translates to CASSRGGLAGEVSADTQYF.

This clone was seen a handful of times. The rearrangement joins TRBV6-5 to TRBJ2-7; D is undetermined. This CDR3 is 15 amino acids long. Trimming removed 6 bases at V and 0 bases at J, with 15 bases between. Germline CDR1 MNHEY, CDR2 SVGAGI. This chain's CDR3 is CASRGQAPSSYEQYF. The DNA for the CDR3 is TGTGCCAGCAGGGGCCAAGCCCCGAGCTCCTACGAGCAGTACTTC.

This sequence joins TRBV6-5 and TRBJ1-2, with a possible D match to TRBD1 (6 bases). Germline-derived CDR1 and CDR2 are MNHEY and SVGAGI. This CDR3 has 13 residues. V gave up 2 bases and J gave up 6 bases, with 10 bases separating them. The CDR3: CASSYPQGNGYTF. The CDR3 DNA follows: TGTGCCAGCAGTTACCCGCAGGGGAATGGCTACACCTTC.

V usage is TRBV3-1 (or the pseudogene TRBV3-2) and J usage is TRBJ2-3; 14 nucleotides match TRBD2. Germline V gene sequence: CDR1 LGHDT, CDR2 YNNKEL (reference sequence). Losses at the gene ends were 1 base for V and 9 bases for J; bases not matched to a gene: 9. The CDR3 runs to 17 residues. In DNA, the CDR3 is TGTGCCAGCAGCCAAGCCACCGGGACTAGCGGGAGAGACACGCAGTATTTT. This translates into CASSQATGTSGRDTQYF.

J is TRBJ2-7 and V is TRBV10-3; possible D gene TRBD2, 6 bases. The length of the CDR3 is 14 residues. V lost 3 bases, J lost 0 bases, and 9 bases lay in between. The germline V gene encodes CDR1 ENHRY and CDR2 SYGVKD. CDR3 DNA: TGTGCCATCAGTGAAGGCGGGATCTCCTACGAGCAGTACTTC. Its protein is CAISEGGISYEQYF.

The J gene is TRBJ1-2, the V gene TRBV3-1 (or the pseudogene TRBV3-2); 10 bases map to TRBD1. The V and J ends lost 2 bases and 8 bases, in that order; junction bases with no gene match: 8. The CDR3 covers 15 residues. Germline assignment: CDR1 LGHDT and CDR2 YNNKEL (reference sequence). The DNA for the CDR3 is TGTGCCAGCAGCCAAAATTTGGGACAGGGGAACGGCTACACCTTC. It codes for CASSQNLGQGNGYTF.

This sequence joins TRBV28 and TRBJ2-7; TRBD1 might be the D (6 bases). Trimming took off 5 bases at V and 2 bases at J, with 13 bases between the two ends. Per germline, CDR1 MDHEN and CDR2 SYDVKM. This CDR3 contains 14 residues. The CDR3 loop is CASSPLTGTYEQYF. The CDR3 nucleotides are TGTGCCAGCAGTCCCTTGACAGGTACCTACGAGCAGTACTTC.

The chain recombines TRBV18 with TRBJ2-7; D is perhaps TRBD1 (6 bases). Germline CDR1 and CDR2: KGHSH and LQKENI. V lost 4 bases and J lost 9, with 16 bases in between. This CDR3 comprises 13 residues. CDR3 DNA sequence: TGTGCCAGCTCACTCGAACAGGGAGCCGGGCAGTACTTC. Translation gives CASSLEQGAGQYF.

This clone was observed a single time. The chain joins TRBV7-9 to TRBJ1-1; no clear D. Trimming removed 3 bases from V and 1 base from J, with 9 bases in between. CDR1 and CDR2 (germline): SEHNR, FQNEAQ (reference sequence). The CDR3 runs to 14 residues. CDR3 DNA: TGTGCCAGCAGCTTTTTAGGAACGAACACTGAAGCTTTCTTT. Amino acids: CASSFLGTNTEAFF.

This clone was counted a single time. The CDR3 nucleotides are TGTGCCAGCAGTTTGGTCAGGGGGGACGAGCAGTACTTC. As protein: CASSLVRGDEQYF. The genes are TRBV28 and TRBJ2-7; maybe TRBD1 (7 bases). The CDR3 runs to 13 residues. From germline, CDR1 is MDHEN and CDR2 SYDVKM. V lost 3 bases and J 5 bases, leaving 11 bases between the germline ends.

The chain has TRBV7-2 and TRBJ1-2; TRBD1 might be the D (6 bases). CDR1 is SGHTA and CDR2 is FQGNSA in the germline V gene. The CDR3 is 16 residues long. The V end lost 1 base, the J end lost 4 bases, and 16 bases lay between the germline ends. CDR3 protein: CASSLGPGGPSYGYTF. The CDR3 DNA sequence: TGTGCCAGCAGCTTAGGACCCGGGGGCCCTAGCTATGGCTACACCTTC.

The chain has TRBV24-1 and TRBJ2-2; D unresolved. CDR1 KGHDR and CDR2 SFDVKD come from the germline V gene. The CDR3 is 13 amino acids. V lost 9 bases and J lost 1, with 8 bases in between. CDR3 region: CATFDQNTGELFF. The CDR3 DNA reads TGTGCCACCTTTGACCAGAACACCGGGGAGCTGTTTTTT.

This clone appeared a few times. The chain is built from TRBV29-1 and TRBJ2-3; no clear D. Trimming took 1 base from V and 4 from J, leaving 3 bases between them. The germline V gene encodes CDR1 SQVTM and CDR2 ANQGSEA. The CDR3 has 11 residues. CDR3 in DNA: TGCAGCGTTGAAGGGGCAGATACGCAGTATTTT. Protein product: CSVEGADTQYF.

The CDR3 sequence is CASSGTGTSNTDTQYF. Written as DNA, the CDR3 is TGTGCCAGCAGCGGGACCGGGACTAGCAACACAGATACGCAGTATTTT. V is TRBV28 and J is TRBJ2-3, with 9 bases that match TRBD2. V dropped 6 bases and J dropped 2; count of bases not matched to a gene: 9. In germline, CDR1 is MDHEN, CDR2 SYDVKM. CDR3 length equals 16 residues.

A single count supports this clone. The chain couples TRBV7-9 to TRBJ2-7, with D maybe TRBD2 (6 bases). Per the germline V gene, CDR1 is SEHNR and CDR2 is FQNEAQ (reference sequence). The CDR3 extends over 14 amino acids. V was shortened by 11 bases and J by 2 bases, with 19 bases between the two germline ends. CDR3 in amino acids: CAGGNDSPPYEQYF. The DNA of the CDR3 is TGTGCCGGAGGGAACGACAGCCCCCCCTACGAGCAGTACTTC.

The chain joins TRBV5-1 to TRBJ2-5; 9 nucleotides align to TRBD2. The CDR3 is 15 amino acids. Germline V CDR1 and CDR2: SGHRS, YFSETQ. The V segment lost 6 bases and the J segment 4 bases; nucleotides outside the gene matches: 10. The CDR3 DNA follows: TGCGCCAGCACTTTTGGTATTAGCGGGAGAGAGACCCAGTACTTC. The encoded protein is CASTFGISGRETQYF.

The V gene is TRBV7-9, the J gene TRBJ2-2; D is perhaps TRBD1 (6 bases). CDR3 length equals 15 residues. V was cut by 4 bases and J by 2 bases, with 11 bases left in between. Looked up from germline, CDR1 is SEHNR and CDR2 is FQNEAQ (reference sequence). The CDR3 is CASSSRGLNTGELFF. The CDR3, as DNA: TGTGCCAGCAGCTCCAGGGGCCTCAACACCGGGGAGCTGTTTTTT.

The gene calls are TRBV28 and TRBJ1-5, with 8 nucleotides matching TRBD1. CDR3 length equals 15 residues. The ends lost 4 bases at V and 1 base at J; junction bases unmatched: 3. Germline V gene lookup returns CDR1 MDHEN and CDR2 SYDVKM. The CDR3: CASSWDRWSNQPQHF. The CDR3 DNA reads TGTGCCAGCAGTTGGGACAGGTGGAGCAATCAGCCCCAGCATTTT.

The gene calls are TRBV5-1 and TRBJ1-1, with D maybe TRBD1 (6 bases). V was cut by 0 bases and J by 4 bases, with 10 bases left in between. Germline V CDR1 and CDR2: SGHRS, YFSETQ. This CDR3 region has 14 residues. The chain's CDR3 is CASSLGGASTEAFF. In DNA form, the CDR3 reads TGCGCCAGCAGCTTGGGGGGGGCGAGCACTGAAGCTTTCTTT.

The chain joins TRBV29-1 to TRBJ1-2; a weak D match, TRBD1 (6 bases). The length of the CDR3 is 15 residues. Germline V CDR1 and CDR2: SQVTM, ANQGSEA. Trimming left V 6 bases short and J 0 bases short, with 17 bases between. DNA of the CDR3: TGCAGCGTCGCCATGTCGAGGGGGACTAACTATGGCTACACCTTC. Translated, it gives CSVAMSRGTNYGYTF. Variable domain in full (rest from reference TRBV29-1 and TRBJ1-2): SAVISQKPSRDICQRGTSLTIQCQVDSQVTMMFWYRQQPGQSLTLIATANQGSEATYESGFVIDKFPISRPNLTFSTLTVSNMSPEDSSIYLCSVAMSRGTNYGYTFGSGTRLTVV.

This rearrangement joins TRBV7-9 to TRBJ2-7; 8 bases match TRBD2. J lost 3 bases, V lost 4 bases, and 8 bases had no gene match. This CDR3 has 15 residues. The germline V gene has CDR1 SEHNR and CDR2 FQNEAQ (reference sequence). The CDR3 reads CASSSGTRAFYEQYF. The DNA for the CDR3 is TGTGCCAGCAGCTCCGGGACTAGAGCATTCTACGAGCAGTACTTC.